Reported below is one T cell receptor beta chain. What it binds is not known. V was cut by 4 bases and J by 6 bases, with 10 bases left in between. CDR3 length: 13 residues. CDR1 MNHEY and CDR2 SVGEGT come from the germline V gene. The sample is drawn from a study of blood T cells in healthy people across ages. Study observations and caveats: Leaving the PBMCs unsorted stopped any conclusive comparison of naive versus antigen-experienced cells.

Combining a sample-barcoded 5' primer with a J-beta primer mix, a second PCR ran for about 6 to 11 cycles. Each single sample gave us at least 2.5 million CDR3-containing paired-end reads. MiXCR, applied by TCRdb to the 5' RACE reads, yields one record per CDR3 protein. The sample includes 600,000 to 1,000,000 distinct CDR3 sequences, nearly 60% of them seen just once. The donors, all healthy, were Caucasians living in Russia, aged about 6 to 95. The sequence was obtained from a man aged 25-45 years in good health. The V and J genes are TRBV6-2 or TRBV6-3 and TRBJ2-1; D remains unclear. Sample: blood. The CDR3 bases are TGTGCCAGCAGTTCCGAAGTAGGCAATGAGCAGTTCTTC. Its translation is CASSSEVGNEQFF.